This T cell receptor beta chain was observed in a study of regulatory T cells in long-lasting Graves disease. Time point described: newly diagnosed GD, antithyroid drugs for less than 3 months. PBMC RNA was the source of the TCR library. Construction of the TCR beta libraries employed iRepertoire HTBI primers in conjunction with Arm-PCR of CDR3 regions. TCRdb reprocessed the multiplex PCR reads via MiXCR and lists one record per CDR3 protein. The sample comprises about 400,000 distinct CDR3 sequences, around 15% of which are singletons, and roughly a fifth rests with the top ten. The CDR3 loop spans 13 amino acids. Trimming took 3 bases from V and 7 from J, leaving 12 bases between them. A further study also used this sample, focusing on T cells in Graves' hyperthyroidism and ophthalmopathy.

V gene TRBV12-3 or TRBV12-4 combines with J gene TRBJ2-5; the D gene is possibly TRBD1 (6 bases). This receptor was obtained from a woman under 30 with Graves disease. Specimen: peripheral blood mononuclear cells (PBMCs), collected at new diagnosis, from a patient treated with antithyroid drugs. The CDR3 DNA sequence: TGTGCCAGCAGTTTTTTGGGGGCTGGGACCCAGTACTTC. Translation gives CASSFLGAGTQYF.